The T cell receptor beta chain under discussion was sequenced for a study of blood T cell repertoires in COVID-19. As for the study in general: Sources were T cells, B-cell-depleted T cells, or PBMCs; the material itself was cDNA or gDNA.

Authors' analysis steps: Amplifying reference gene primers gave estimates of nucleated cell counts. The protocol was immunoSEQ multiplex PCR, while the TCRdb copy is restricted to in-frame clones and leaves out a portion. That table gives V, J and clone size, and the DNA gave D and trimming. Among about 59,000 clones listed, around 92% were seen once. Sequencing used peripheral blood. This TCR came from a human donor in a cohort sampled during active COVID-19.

For the CDR3, the DNA is TGTGCTAGTGGTTTCGGGGGGGCAACAGATACGCAGTATTTT. Translating gives CASGFGGATDTQYF. The chain has TRBV12-5 and TRBJ2-3, with 8 bases fitting TRBD2. Germline-derived CDR1 and CDR2 are LGHNT and FRNRAP. After removal of 3 bases from V and 3 bases from J, the junction contained 2 bases not matched to a gene. This CDR3 comprises 14 residues.